This T cell receptor (beta chain) was found in a study of T-cell reconstitution after alpha-beta-depleted transplantation in children. Study-wide points: At around two months after transplant, the alpha-beta T cells were reportedly derived from several hundred expanded clones that came from non-depleted graft cells. Among T cells one year after transplant, newly produced cells accounted for most counts and diversity. Some patients' high day-60 TCRbeta diversity was attributed to recipient cells surviving conditioning.

This clonotype occurred a few times. Its antigen is unidentified. Preparation of the TCRbeta library was carried out with unique molecular identifiers. TCRdb reanalysed the PCR reads using MiXCR and keeps one entry per CDR3 protein. The data contain roughly 570,000 distinct CDR3 sequences, 25% to 30% of them singletons. Per the germline V gene, CDR1 is MNHEY and CDR2 is SMNVEV (reference sequence). V was trimmed by 3 bases and J by 5 bases, leaving 16 bases between them. CDR3 length: 16 residues. This chain joins TRBV27 and TRBJ2-2; D unresolved. This TCR came from a boy under two years old with Wiskott-Aldrich syndrome, due to receive a stem cell transplant. This specimen consisted of PBMCs, obtained before TCRalphabeta/CD19-depleted stem cell transplant. The CDR3 loop is CASSFSLARRTGELFF. The CDR3 DNA reads TGTGCCAGCAGTTTCTCCTTGGCCAGACGAACCGGGGAGCTGTTTTTT.